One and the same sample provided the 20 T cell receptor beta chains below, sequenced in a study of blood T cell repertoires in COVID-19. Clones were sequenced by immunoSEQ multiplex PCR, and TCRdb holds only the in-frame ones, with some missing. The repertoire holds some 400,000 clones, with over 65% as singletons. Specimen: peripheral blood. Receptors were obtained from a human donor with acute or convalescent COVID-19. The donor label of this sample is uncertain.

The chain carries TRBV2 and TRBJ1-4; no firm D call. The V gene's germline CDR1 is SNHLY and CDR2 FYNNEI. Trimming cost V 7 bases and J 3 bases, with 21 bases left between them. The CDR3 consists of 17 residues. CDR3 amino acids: CASTKGHPERPNEKLFF. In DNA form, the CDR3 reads TGTGCCAGCACTAAAGGTCATCCCGAGCGGCCTAATGAAAAACTGTTTTTT.

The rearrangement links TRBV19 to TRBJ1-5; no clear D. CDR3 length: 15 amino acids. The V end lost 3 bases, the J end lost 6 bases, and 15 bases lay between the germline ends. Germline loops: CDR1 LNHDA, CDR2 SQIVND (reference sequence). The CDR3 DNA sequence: TGTGCCAGTAGTATCTTAGGAGGACCACTTCAGCCCCAGCATTTT. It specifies CASSILGGPLQPQHF. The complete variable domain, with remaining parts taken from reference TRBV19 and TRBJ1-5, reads DGGITQSPKYLFRKEGQNVTLSCEQNLNHDAMYWYRQDPGQGLRLIYYSQIVNDFQKGDIAEGYSVSREKKESFPLTVTSAQKNPTAFYLCASSILGGPLQPQHFGDGTRLSIL.

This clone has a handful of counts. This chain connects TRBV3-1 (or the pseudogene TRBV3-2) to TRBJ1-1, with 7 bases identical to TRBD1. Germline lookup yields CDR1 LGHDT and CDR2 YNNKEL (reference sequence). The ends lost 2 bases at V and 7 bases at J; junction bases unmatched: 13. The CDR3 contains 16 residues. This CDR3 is CASSQIGRRGVSEAFF. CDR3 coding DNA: TGTGCCAGCAGCCAAATCGGGCGCAGGGGGGTTAGTGAAGCTTTCTTT.

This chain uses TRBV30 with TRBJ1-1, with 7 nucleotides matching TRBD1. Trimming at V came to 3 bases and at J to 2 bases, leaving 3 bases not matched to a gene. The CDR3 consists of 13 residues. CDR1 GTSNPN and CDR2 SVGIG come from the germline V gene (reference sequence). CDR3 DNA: TGTGCCTGGAGCAGGGGGTTTAACACTGAAGCTTTCTTT. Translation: CAWSRGFNTEAFF.

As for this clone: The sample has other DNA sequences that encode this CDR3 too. The CDR3 sequence: CASSLSRNTEAFF. In DNA form, the CDR3 reads TGTGCCAGCAGTTTGTCCAGGAACACTGAAGCTTTCTTT. The V call is TRBV12-3 or TRBV12-4, the J call TRBJ1-1; D not certain. The CDR3 runs to 13 residues. The ends were cut back, 3 bases at V and 1 base at J, with 6 bases in the middle.

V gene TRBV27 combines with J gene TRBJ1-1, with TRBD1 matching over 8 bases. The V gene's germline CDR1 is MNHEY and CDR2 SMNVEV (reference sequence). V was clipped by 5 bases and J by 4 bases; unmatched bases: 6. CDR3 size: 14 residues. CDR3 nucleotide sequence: TGTGCCAGCAGTCCAGGGGGCTATAGCACTGAAGCTTTCTTT. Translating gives CASSPGGYSTEAFF.

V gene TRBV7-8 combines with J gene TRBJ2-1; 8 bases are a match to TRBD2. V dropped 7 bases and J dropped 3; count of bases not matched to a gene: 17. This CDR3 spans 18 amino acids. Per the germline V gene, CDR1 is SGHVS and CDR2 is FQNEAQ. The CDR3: CASISGRLLAEDYNEQFF. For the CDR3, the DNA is TGTGCCAGCATCTCCGGGAGGTTACTAGCGGAGGACTACAATGAGCAGTTCTTC.

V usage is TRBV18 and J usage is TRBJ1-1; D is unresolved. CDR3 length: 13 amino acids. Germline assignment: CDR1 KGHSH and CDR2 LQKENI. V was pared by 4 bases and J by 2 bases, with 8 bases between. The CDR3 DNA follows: TGTGCCAGCTCACAACTACCTAACACTGAAGCTTTCTTT. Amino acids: CASSQLPNTEAFF.

The CDR3 protein is CASSRQQGPAYEQYF. As DNA, the CDR3 is TGTGCCAGCAGTAGACAACAGGGACCTGCCTACGAGCAGTACTTC. The chain combines TRBV6-5 with TRBJ2-7; D is perhaps TRBD1 (6 bases). Germline V lookup: CDR1 MNHEY, CDR2 SVGAGI. The V end was cut by 5 bases, the J end by 2 bases, with 16 bases between. CDR3 length: 15 amino acids.

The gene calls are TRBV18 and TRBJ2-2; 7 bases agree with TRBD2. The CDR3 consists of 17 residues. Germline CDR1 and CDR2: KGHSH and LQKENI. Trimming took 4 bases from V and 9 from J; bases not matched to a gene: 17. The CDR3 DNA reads TGTGCCAGCTCACGACTGGGGGGGAGTGCCCCGATCCGGGAGCTGTTTTTT. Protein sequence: CASSRLGGSAPIRELFF.

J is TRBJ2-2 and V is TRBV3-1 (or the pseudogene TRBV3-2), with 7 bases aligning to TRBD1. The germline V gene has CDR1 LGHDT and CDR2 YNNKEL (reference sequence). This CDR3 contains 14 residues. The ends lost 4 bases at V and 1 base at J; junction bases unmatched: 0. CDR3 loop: CASSRDRNTGELFF. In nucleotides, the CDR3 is TGTGCCAGCAGCCGGGACAGGAACACCGGGGAGCTGTTTTTT.

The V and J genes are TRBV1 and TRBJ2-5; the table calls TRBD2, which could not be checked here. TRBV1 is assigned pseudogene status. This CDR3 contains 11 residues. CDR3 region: CTLRRKETQYF. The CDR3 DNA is TGCACCCTGCGGCGGAAAGAGACCCAGTACTTC.

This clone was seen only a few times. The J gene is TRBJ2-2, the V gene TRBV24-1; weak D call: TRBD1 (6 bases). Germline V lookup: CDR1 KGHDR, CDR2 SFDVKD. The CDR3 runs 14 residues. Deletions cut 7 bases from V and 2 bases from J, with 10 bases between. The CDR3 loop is CATRGALNTGELFF. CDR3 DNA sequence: TGTGCCACCAGGGGGGCCCTTAACACCGGGGAGCTGTTTTTT.

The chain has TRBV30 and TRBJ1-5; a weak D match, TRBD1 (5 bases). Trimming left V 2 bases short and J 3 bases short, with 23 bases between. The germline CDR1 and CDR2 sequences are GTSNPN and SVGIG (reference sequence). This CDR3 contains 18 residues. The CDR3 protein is CAWSPRPQGNFFNQPQHF. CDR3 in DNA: TGTGCCTGGAGTCCGCGCCCCCAGGGAAACTTCTTCAATCAGCCCCAGCATTTT.

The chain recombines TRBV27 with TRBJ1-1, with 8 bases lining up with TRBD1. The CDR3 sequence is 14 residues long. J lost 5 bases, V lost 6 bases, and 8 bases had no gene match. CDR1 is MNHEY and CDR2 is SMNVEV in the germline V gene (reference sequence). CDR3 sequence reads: CASRPDRVKTEAFF. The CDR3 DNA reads TGTGCCAGCAGACCGGACAGGGTCAAGACTGAAGCTTTCTTT.

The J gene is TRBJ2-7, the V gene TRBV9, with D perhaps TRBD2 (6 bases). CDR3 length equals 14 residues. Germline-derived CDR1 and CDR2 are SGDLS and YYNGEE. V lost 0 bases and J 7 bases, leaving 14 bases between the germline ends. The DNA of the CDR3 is TGTGCCAGCAGCGTAGATGCGGGACGGGATGAGCAGTACTTC. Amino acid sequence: CASSVDAGRDEQYF.

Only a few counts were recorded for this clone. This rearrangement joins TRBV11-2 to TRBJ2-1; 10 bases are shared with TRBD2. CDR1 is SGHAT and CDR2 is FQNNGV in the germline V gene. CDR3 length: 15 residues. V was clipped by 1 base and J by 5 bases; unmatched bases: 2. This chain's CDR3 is CASSLVSGRNNEQFF. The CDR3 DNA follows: TGTGCCAGCAGCTTAGTTAGCGGGAGGAACAATGAGCAGTTCTTC.

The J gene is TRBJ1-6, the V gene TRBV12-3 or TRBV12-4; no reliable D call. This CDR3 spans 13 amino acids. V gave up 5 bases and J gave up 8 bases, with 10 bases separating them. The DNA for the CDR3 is TGTGCCAGCAGTCCTCCGGGGTATTCACCCCTCCACTTT. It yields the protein CASSPPGYSPLHF.

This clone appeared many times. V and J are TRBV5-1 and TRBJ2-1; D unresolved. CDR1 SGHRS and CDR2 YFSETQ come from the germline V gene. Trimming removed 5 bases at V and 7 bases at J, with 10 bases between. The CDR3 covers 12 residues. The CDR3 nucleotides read TGCGCCAGCAGTTTGACCACTAATGAGCAGTTCTTC. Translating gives CASSLTTNEQFF.

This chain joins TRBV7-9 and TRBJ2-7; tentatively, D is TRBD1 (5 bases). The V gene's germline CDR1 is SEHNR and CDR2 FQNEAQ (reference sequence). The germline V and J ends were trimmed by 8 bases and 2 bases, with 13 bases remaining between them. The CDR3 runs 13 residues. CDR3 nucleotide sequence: TGTGCCAGCGCCCCCGACAGTACCTACGAGCAGTACTTC. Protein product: CASAPDSTYEQYF.